This note documents a single T cell receptor beta chain sequence. The sample comes from a study of shared T cell receptors in the human thymus. Trimming stripped 0 bases from V and 3 bases from J, with 15 bases between. This CDR3 has 17 amino acids. CDR1 is LGHNA and CDR2 is YSLEER in the germline V gene. Repertoires were generated with immunoSEQ multiplex PCR, while TCRdb's copy carries only in-frame clones and drops some. The table records around 340,000 clones, approximately 95% of them present only once. This chain connects TRBV4-3 to TRBJ2-1, with D possibly TRBD2 on 5 matching bases. The sequencing sample was made of thymocytes. The source is a human donor. The CDR3 coding sequence is TGCGCCAGCAGCCAAGATACTGGGTACCGGGACTACAATGAGCAGTTCTTC. Protein sequence: CASSQDTGYRDYNEQFF.